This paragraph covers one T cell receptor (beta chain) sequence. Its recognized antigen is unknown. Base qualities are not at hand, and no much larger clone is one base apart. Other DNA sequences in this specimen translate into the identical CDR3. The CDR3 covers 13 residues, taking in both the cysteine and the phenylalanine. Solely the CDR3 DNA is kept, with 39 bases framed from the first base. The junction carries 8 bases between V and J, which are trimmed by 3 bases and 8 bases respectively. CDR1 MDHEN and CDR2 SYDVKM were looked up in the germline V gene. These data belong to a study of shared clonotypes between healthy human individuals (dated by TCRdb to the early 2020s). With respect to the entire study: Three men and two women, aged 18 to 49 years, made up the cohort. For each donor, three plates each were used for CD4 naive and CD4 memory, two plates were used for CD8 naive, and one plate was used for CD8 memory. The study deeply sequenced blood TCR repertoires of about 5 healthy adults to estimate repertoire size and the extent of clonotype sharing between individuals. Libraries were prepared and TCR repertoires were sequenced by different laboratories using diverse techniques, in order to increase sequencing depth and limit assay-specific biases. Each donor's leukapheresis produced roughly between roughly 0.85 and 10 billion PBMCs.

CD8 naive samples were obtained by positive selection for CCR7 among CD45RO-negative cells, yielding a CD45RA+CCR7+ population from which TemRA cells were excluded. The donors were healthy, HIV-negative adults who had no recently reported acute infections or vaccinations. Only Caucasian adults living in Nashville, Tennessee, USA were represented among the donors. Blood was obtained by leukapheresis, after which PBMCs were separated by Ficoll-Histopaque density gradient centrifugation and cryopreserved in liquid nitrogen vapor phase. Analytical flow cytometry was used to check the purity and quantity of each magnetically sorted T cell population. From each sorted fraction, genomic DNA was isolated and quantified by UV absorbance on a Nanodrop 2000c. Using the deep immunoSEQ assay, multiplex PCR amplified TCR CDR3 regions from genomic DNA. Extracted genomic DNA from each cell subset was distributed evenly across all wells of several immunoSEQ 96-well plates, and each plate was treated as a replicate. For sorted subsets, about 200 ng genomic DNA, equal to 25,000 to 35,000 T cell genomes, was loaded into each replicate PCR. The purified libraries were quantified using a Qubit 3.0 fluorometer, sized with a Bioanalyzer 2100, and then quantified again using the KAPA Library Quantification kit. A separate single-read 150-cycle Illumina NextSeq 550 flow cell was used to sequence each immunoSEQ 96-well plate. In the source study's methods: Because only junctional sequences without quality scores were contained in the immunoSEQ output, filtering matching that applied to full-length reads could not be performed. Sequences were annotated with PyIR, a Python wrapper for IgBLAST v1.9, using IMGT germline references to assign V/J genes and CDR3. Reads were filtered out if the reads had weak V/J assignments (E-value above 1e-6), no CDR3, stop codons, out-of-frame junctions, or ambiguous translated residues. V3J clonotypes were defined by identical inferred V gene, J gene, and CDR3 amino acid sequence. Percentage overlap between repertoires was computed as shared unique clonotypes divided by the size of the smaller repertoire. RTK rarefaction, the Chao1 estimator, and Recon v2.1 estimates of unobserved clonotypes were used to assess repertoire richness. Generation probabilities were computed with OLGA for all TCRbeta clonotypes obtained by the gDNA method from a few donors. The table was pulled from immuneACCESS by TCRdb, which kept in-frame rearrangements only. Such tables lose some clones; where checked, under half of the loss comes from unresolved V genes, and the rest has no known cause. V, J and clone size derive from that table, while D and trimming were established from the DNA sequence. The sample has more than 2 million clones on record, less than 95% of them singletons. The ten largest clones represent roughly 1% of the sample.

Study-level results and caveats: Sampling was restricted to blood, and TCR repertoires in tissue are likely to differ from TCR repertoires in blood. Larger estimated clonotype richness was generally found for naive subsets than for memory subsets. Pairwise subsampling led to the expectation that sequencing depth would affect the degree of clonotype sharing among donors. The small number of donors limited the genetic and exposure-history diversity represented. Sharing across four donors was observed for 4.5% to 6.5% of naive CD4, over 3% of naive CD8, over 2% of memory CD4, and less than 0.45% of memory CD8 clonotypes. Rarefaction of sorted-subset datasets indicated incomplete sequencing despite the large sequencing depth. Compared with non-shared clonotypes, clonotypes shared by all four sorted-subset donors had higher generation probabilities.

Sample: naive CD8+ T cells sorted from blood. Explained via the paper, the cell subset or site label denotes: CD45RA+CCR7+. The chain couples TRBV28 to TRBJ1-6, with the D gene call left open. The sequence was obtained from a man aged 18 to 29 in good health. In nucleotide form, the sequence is TGTGCCAGCAGTTTCCGGGTGGATTCACCCCTCCACTTT. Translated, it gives CASSFRVDSPLHF.